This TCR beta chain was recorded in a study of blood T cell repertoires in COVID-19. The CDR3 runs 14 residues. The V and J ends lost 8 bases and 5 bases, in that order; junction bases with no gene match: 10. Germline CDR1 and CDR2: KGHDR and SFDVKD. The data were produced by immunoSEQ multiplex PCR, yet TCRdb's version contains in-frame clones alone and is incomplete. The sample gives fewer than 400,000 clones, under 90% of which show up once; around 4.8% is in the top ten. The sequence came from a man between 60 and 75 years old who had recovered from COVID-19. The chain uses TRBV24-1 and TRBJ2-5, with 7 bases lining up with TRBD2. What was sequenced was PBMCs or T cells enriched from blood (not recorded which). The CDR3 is CATTGGPLYETQYF. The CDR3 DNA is TGTGCCACCACGGGGGGTCCGCTCTACGAGACCCAGTACTTC.